These 19 T cell receptor beta chains were all obtained from the same sample, sequenced in a study of early T cells in non-severe SARS-CoV-2 infection. TCRdb ran MiXCR on the 5' RACE reads and lists one entry per CDR3 protein. The sample includes 80,000 or so distinct CDR3 sequences, about 14% of them seen just once. Material: whole blood. Source of these receptors: an adult who was a healthcare worker with PCR-confirmed SARS-CoV-2 infection or an uninfected control (not recorded which).

This clonotype showed up just a few times. This sequence joins TRBV5-1 and TRBJ2-7, with D perhaps matching TRBD2 (6 bases). V was pared by 7 bases and J by 3 bases, with 17 bases between. The CDR3 is 14 residues long. From germline, CDR1 is SGHRS and CDR2 YFSETQ. This CDR3 is CASSRLDQNYEQYF. CDR3 bases: TGCGCCAGCTCCCGACTAGATCAAAACTACGAGCAGTACTTC.

This clonotype was detected many times. The rearrangement links TRBV29-1 to TRBJ2-1; D assignment may be TRBD1 or TRBD2 (5 bases each). Germline CDR1 reads SQVTM; CDR2 reads ANQGSEA. This CDR3 is 14 amino acids long. With 7 bases removed from V and 9 bases from J, the gap between germline ends came to 22 bases. CDR3 loop: CSARTPGRFLEQFF. CDR3 in DNA: TGCAGCGCCCGGACACCGGGGAGATTCCTTGAGCAGTTCTTC.

This chain uses TRBV14 with TRBJ1-2; D gene uncertain. V lost 4 bases, J lost 4 bases, and 10 bases lay in between. The CDR3 sequence is 13 residues long. From germline, CDR1 is SGHDN and CDR2 FVKESK. The CDR3 loop is CASSRGGSYGYTF. CDR3 nucleotides: TGTGCCAGCAGCCGTGGCGGATCCTATGGCTACACCTTC.

The CDR3 coding sequence is TGCGCCAGCAGTCCTTTAACAGGGGAGGGCCACGAGCAGTACTTC. Its protein is CASSPLTGEGHEQYF. The chain links TRBV5-1 to TRBJ2-7, with D perhaps matching TRBD1 or TRBD2 (7 bases each). The CDR3 is 15 amino acids. The V gene lost 5 bases and the J gene lost 5 bases, with 20 bases spanning the gap. The germline V gene encodes CDR1 SGHRS and CDR2 YFSETQ.

This clonotype occurred many times. The CDR3 loop reads CASIIQGEETQYF. In DNA form, the CDR3 reads TGTGCCAGCATCATACAGGGCGAAGAGACCCAGTACTTC. The chain links TRBV9 to TRBJ2-5, with D possibly TRBD1 on 6 matching bases. This CDR3 is built from 13 residues. V dropped 6 bases and J dropped 3 bases, with 12 bases sitting between them. Per the germline V gene, CDR1 is SGDLS and CDR2 is YYNGEE.

This clonotype was detected many times. An end of the junction differs from the germline gene, which may be a read error. This chain uses TRBV3-1 with TRBJ1-1; no clear D gene. The CDR3 is made up of 13 amino acids. Germline values: CDR1 LGHDT, CDR2 YNNKEL (reference sequence). The CDR3 loop reads CASSPQRSSRPCF. The CDR3 bases are TGTGCCAGCAGCCCACAAAGGAGCAGTCGGCCATGTTTT.

This clonotype was recorded many times. The gene calls are TRBV7-2 and TRBJ2-7; 7 nucleotides line up with TRBD2. The CDR3 loop spans 16 amino acids. The J segment lost 0 bases and the V segment lost 1 base, leaving 6 bases of the junction unmatched. The germline CDR1 and CDR2 sequences are SGHTA and FQGNSA. CDR3 amino acids: CASSLVPRGISYEQYF. For the CDR3, the DNA is TGTGCCAGCAGCTTAGTTCCGCGGGGGATCTCCTACGAGCAGTACTTC.

This clonotype was seen a few times. This chain links TRBV21-1 with TRBJ2-5; TRBD2 is the table's D call, not checked against the DNA. TRBV21-1 represents a pseudogene. The CDR3 totals 13 residues. The CDR3 sequence: CASIGTPQETQYF. CDR3 nucleotide sequence: TGTGCCAGCATCGGGACTCCCCAAGAGACCCAGTACTTC.

This clonotype was seen many times. The CDR3 reads CASSVSPGQGVGGYTF. CDR3 bases: TGTGCCAGCAGCGTTAGTCCGGGACAGGGAGTTGGTGGCTACACCTTC. The V gene is TRBV9, the J gene TRBJ1-2, with 9 bases identical to TRBD1. In germline, CDR1 is SGDLS, CDR2 YYNGEE. This CDR3 has 16 residues. Trimming took 2 bases from V and 7 from J; bases not matched to a gene: 12.

J is TRBJ2-1 and V is TRBV11-2; possible D gene TRBD2, 6 bases. The CDR3 is 12 residues long. The germline gives CDR1 SGHAT, CDR2 FQNNGV. The ends were cut back, 2 bases at V and 8 bases at J, with 7 bases in the middle. The CDR3 spells CASSLQRDEQFF. The CDR3, as DNA: TGTGCCAGCAGCTTACAGCGGGATGAGCAGTTCTTC. Based on the CDR3 plus reference TRBV11-2 and TRBJ2-1, the full variable domain is EAGVAQSPRYKIIEKRQSVAFWCNPISGHATLYWYQQILGQGPKLLIQFQNNGVVDDSQLPKDRFSAERLKGVDSTLKIQPAKLEDSAVYLCASSLQRDEQFFGPGTRLTVL.

The genes are TRBV25-1 and TRBJ1-2; D might be TRBD1 (6 bases). This CDR3 comprises 12 residues. Trimming took 4 bases from V and 6 from J, leaving 9 bases between them. Germline loops: CDR1 MGHDK, CDR2 SYGVNS. The DNA for the CDR3 is TGTGCCAGCAGTGCGACAGGCGATGGCTACACCTTC. It translates to CASSATGDGYTF.

This clonotype was counted ten times or more. The chain joins TRBV5-1 to TRBJ1-1; D is ambiguous. Germline lookup yields CDR1 SGHRS and CDR2 YFSETQ. The V end lost 3 bases, the J end lost 5 bases, and 14 bases lay between the germline ends. CDR3 length: 14 residues. CDR3 sequence (DNA): TGCGCCAGCAGCTCGGGCCTTACGGGGACTGAAGCTTTCTTT. Translation: CASSSGLTGTEAFF.

The sample holds many counts of this clonotype. The chain combines TRBV28 with TRBJ2-2, with D unclear. CDR3 length: 14 residues. Per germline, CDR1 MDHEN and CDR2 SYDVKM. The V end lost 6 bases, the J end lost 2 bases, and 10 bases lay between the germline ends. Here the CDR3 DNA reads TGTGCCAGCAGACAAGTAGTTAACACCGGGGAGCTGTTTTTT. It specifies CASRQVVNTGELFF.

This clonotype has more than one count but fewer than ten. This chain connects TRBV21-1 to TRBJ1-5; the table's D gene call, TRBD1, was not cross checked with the DNA. TRBV21-1 is marked as a pseudogene. The CDR3 is 18 residues long. CDR3 region: CASNKSQDRPYSNQPQHF. CDR3 nucleotides: TGTGCCAGCAACAAATCCCAGGACAGGCCCTATAGCAATCAGCCCCAGCATTTT.

This chain links TRBV4-1 with TRBJ2-4, with 9 bases lining up with TRBD2. CDR1 and CDR2 (germline): MGHRA, YSYEKL. CDR3 length: 18 residues. V shed 1 base, J shed 1 base, and the junction held 8 bases outside the gene matches. The CDR3 coding sequence is TGCGCCAGCAGCCAAGGGAGGGCTAGCGGGATGGCCAAAAACATTCAGTACTTC. It translates to CASSQGRASGMAKNIQYF.

This clonotype was recorded once. The V gene is TRBV29-1, the J gene TRBJ2-3; 7 bases match TRBD2. This CDR3 region has 14 residues. Germline CDR1 is SQVTM and CDR2 is ANQGSEA. Trimming took 4 bases from V and 6 from J; bases not matched to a gene: 10. The CDR3 DNA sequence: TGCAGCGTTGTAGGGAGGGGCCCTTTGGATACGCAGTATTTT. This encodes CSVVGRGPLDTQYF.

There are a few counts of this clonotype. V gene TRBV7-9 combines with J gene TRBJ1-4; 7 nucleotides agree with TRBD1. Germline V gene sequence: CDR1 SEHNR, CDR2 FQNEAQ (reference sequence). The CDR3 loop spans 12 amino acids. The V segment lost 8 bases and the J segment 6 bases; nucleotides outside the gene matches: 3. DNA of the CDR3: TGTGCCAGCGACACAGGGGATGAAAAACTGTTTTTT. This translates into CASDTGDEKLFF.

The rearrangement links TRBV30 to TRBJ2-5; unclear D gene. Between the trimmed V and J ends, which lost 2 bases and 2 bases, there was a span of 6 bases. This CDR3 contains 12 residues. Germline V CDR1 and CDR2: GTSNPN, SVGIG (reference sequence). In DNA form, the CDR3 reads TGTGCCTGGAGTATAGGACAAGAGACCCAGTACTTC. This codes for CAWSIGQETQYF.

The rearrangement uses TRBV5-1 and TRBJ1-2; tentative D call: TRBD1 (6 bases). CDR3 length: 14 residues. The germline gives CDR1 SGHRS, CDR2 YFSETQ. Trimming shortened V by 0 bases and J by 6 bases, and 12 bases separated the two germline ends. Here the CDR3 DNA reads TGCGCCAGCAGCTTGGACAGGGCCGGAGATGGCTACACCTTC. It translates to CASSLDRAGDGYTF. The whole variable domain, filled in from reference TRBV5-1 and TRBJ1-2, reads KAGVTQTPRYLIKTRGQQVTLSCSPISGHRSVSWYQQTPGQGLQFLFEYFSETQRNKGNFPGRFSGRQFSNSRSEMNVSTLELGDSALYLCASSLDRAGDGYTFGSGTRLTVV.